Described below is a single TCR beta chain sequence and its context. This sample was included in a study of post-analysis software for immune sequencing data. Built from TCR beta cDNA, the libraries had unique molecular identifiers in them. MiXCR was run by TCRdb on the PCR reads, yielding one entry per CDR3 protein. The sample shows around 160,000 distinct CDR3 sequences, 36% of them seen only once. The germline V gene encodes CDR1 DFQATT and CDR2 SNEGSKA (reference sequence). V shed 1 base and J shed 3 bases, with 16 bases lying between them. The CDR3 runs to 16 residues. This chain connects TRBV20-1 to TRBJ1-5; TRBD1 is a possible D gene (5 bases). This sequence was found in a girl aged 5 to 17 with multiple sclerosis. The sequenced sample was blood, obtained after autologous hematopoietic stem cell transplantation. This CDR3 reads CSARAPGGGTNQPQHF. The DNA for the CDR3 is TGCAGTGCTAGAGCCCCAGGCGGGGGTACCAATCAGCCCCAGCATTTT.